This T cell receptor beta chain was obtained from a study of T cell repertoires in cytomegalovirus infection (dated by TCRdb to the late 2010s). Concerning the study at large: Donor HLA type was relevant to the analysis, as public TCR beta signatures indicated carriage of CMV infection together with the matching HLA type. The study at large found these results: Carriers of CMV infection plus the relevant HLA type were discriminated by the cumulative frequency of public TCR beta family members in the study cohort and in an independent 352-donor cohort. The ex vivo response was dominated by HLA-C-restricted CMV-specific TCR beta clonotypes, and the single most frequent clonotype in two of eight donors was supplied by these HLA-C-restricted clonotypes.

As encoded in the germline V gene, CDR1 is MNHEY while CDR2 is SVGEGT. Counted from cysteine to phenylalanine, this CDR3 has 13 amino acids. Of all the DNA, just the CDR3 is kept, 39 bases in frame from base 1. V loses 4 bases, J loses 9 bases, and the germline ends lie 13 bases apart. TCRdb shows the sequencer as Illumina HiSeq 1500. TCRdb cleaned the public reads at Q25 with fastp, built clones with MiXCR and kept in-frame beta chains. Rows with a matching CDR3 protein are joined into one entry that keeps the most common DNA and genes. This sample gives 450,000 to 600,000 distinct CDR3 sequences in total; around 11% of them show up just once. The top ten clones comprise about 10% of the sample. The table lists this clonotype with many counts. It lacks a known antigen. The input lacks base qualities; no much larger clone sits a single base away.

This receptor chain uses TRBV6-2 or TRBV6-3 and TRBJ1-5, with the D gene not clear enough to name. Input material: PBMCs. This TCR came from a human donor in good health (CMV status not recorded). Some clones in this sample may be carry-over from other donors' samples. The CDR3: CASSSQSSGPQHF. In nucleotides, the sequence is TGTGCCAGCAGTTCCCAATCCTCAGGGCCCCAGCATTTT.